Shown below are 19 T cell receptor beta chains from a single sample sequenced in a study of blood T cells in healthy people across ages. A second roughly 6 to 12 cycle PCR used barcoded and J-beta primers. TCRdb fed the 5' RACE reads into MiXCR, producing one record per CDR3 protein. Counted here are around 1.5 million distinct CDR3 sequences, 59% occurring once; the ten biggest clones make up roughly 6.3%. What was sequenced was blood. Receptors originate from a man aged 18-30 years in good health.

The V gene is TRBV20-1, the J gene TRBJ2-7, with 9 bases matching TRBD1. This CDR3 is built from 15 residues. J lost 2 bases, V lost 6 bases, and 11 bases had no gene match. From germline, CDR1 is DFQATT and CDR2 SNEGSKA (reference sequence). The CDR3 DNA follows: TGCAGTGCCCAGGGGGAGGGACAGGGAGCCTACGAGCAGTACTTC. Translation gives CSAQGEGQGAYEQYF.

This chain connects TRBV14 to TRBJ2-3; unclear D gene. The CDR3 covers 16 residues. V was clipped by 4 bases and J by 4 bases, with 18 bases between them. CDR1 and CDR2 from the germline V gene are SGHDN and FVKESK. Here the CDR3 DNA reads TGTGCCAGCAGCCTTGGGGTCCTTTTGGTGGCAGATACGCAGTATTTT. Translated: CASSLGVLLVADTQYF.

V and J are TRBV6-2 or TRBV6-3 and TRBJ2-7, with 9 bases that match TRBD2. This CDR3 is built from 15 residues. Germline V gene sequence: CDR1 MNHEY, CDR2 SVGEGT. The V gene end was trimmed by 7 bases and the J gene end by 2 bases; junction bases not matched to a gene: 9. CDR3 nucleotides: TGTGCCAGCACTGGGGCTAGCGGGGCGCCCTACGAGCAGTACTTC. Its translation: CASTGASGAPYEQYF.

This clonotype was counted only a few times. The chain employs TRBV29-1 and TRBJ2-7; unclear D gene. The J call may be wrong; the DNA end is better matched by TRBJ2-5. The CDR3 is made up of 10 amino acids. Germline V gene sequence: CDR1 SQVTM, CDR2 ANQGSEA. CDR3 residues: CSVEMKTQYF. In DNA, the CDR3 is TGCAGCGTTGAAATGAAGACCCAGTACTTC.

This sequence joins TRBV7-9 and TRBJ2-3, with a possible D match to TRBD1 (5 bases). Trimming removed 4 bases at V and 2 bases at J, with 13 bases between. This CDR3 spans 15 amino acids. Germline V gene sequence: CDR1 SEHNR, CDR2 FQNEAQ (reference sequence). In DNA, the CDR3 is TGTGCCAGCAGCTCCGGACAACTTTTCACAGATACGCAGTATTTT. It codes for CASSSGQLFTDTQYF. The full variable domain, with the rest looked up from reference TRBV7-9 and TRBJ2-3, is DTGVSQNPRHKITKRGQNVTFRCDPISEHNRLYWYRQTLGQGPEFLTYFQNEAQLEKSRLLSDRFSAERPKGSFSTLEIQRTEQGDSAMYLCASSSGQLFTDTQYFGPGTRLTVL.

This clonotype appeared many times. The chain is built from TRBV5-6 and TRBJ2-1; D gene uncertain. Trimming left V 6 bases short and J 3 bases short, with 16 bases between. Per germline, CDR1 SGHDT and CDR2 YYEEEE. The CDR3 consists of 15 residues. The CDR3, as DNA: TGTGCCAGCACCGAATTCGGGTCCCGCTACAATGAGCAGTTCTTC. Translation gives CASTEFGSRYNEQFF. The whole variable domain, remainder taken from reference TRBV5-6 and TRBJ2-1, is DAGVTQSPTHLIKTRGQQVTLRCSPKSGHDTVSWYQQALGQGPQFIFQYYEEEERQRGNFPDRFSGHQFPNYSSELNVNALLLGDSALYLCASTEFGSRYNEQFFGPGTRLTVL.

This clonotype has a handful of counts. The chain recombines TRBV7-6 with TRBJ2-7; D remains ambiguous. Between the trimmed V and J ends, which lost 2 bases and 0 bases, there was a span of 8 bases. The length of the CDR3 is 14 residues. Germline CDR1 reads SGHVS; CDR2 reads FNYEAQ. CDR3 amino acids: CASSLKESSYEQYF. The CDR3 DNA follows: TGTGCCAGCAGCTTAAAAGAAAGCTCCTACGAGCAGTACTTC.

CDR3 sequence (DNA): TGTGCCAGTAGAACTAGCGGGAATAACATTCAGTACTTC. Translating gives CASRTSGNNIQYF. The chain employs TRBV6-2 or TRBV6-3 and TRBJ2-4, with 10 bases that match TRBD2. The CDR3 sequence is 13 residues long. V shed 9 bases and J 7 bases; nucleotides not matched to a gene: 6. CDR1 and CDR2 from the germline V gene are MNHEY and SVGEGT.

The chain recombines TRBV28 with TRBJ2-7; D is unresolved. Germline-derived CDR1 and CDR2 are MDHEN and SYDVKM. This CDR3 has 13 amino acids. V gave up 8 bases and J gave up 3 bases, with 14 bases separating them. The chain's CDR3 is CASLPTPDYEQYF. Written as DNA, the CDR3 is TGTGCCAGCTTGCCCACGCCAGACTACGAGCAGTACTTC.

This chain joins TRBV6-2 or TRBV6-3 and TRBJ1-1; D is possibly TRBD1 (5 bases). V dropped 5 bases and J dropped 1 base, with 17 bases sitting between them. The CDR3 runs to 16 residues. The V gene's germline CDR1 is MNHEY and CDR2 SVGEGT. The CDR3 DNA is TGTGCCAGCAGTGGATATCACGGGGCCACGAACACTGAAGCTTTCTTT. Protein product: CASSGYHGATNTEAFF.

The sample holds a few counts of this clonotype. The J gene is TRBJ1-2, the V gene TRBV12-3 or TRBV12-4, with TRBD1 as a possible D gene (6 bases). CDR3 length: 14 amino acids. V gave up 8 bases and J gave up 4 bases, with 17 bases separating them. The CDR3: CASLPMTGLYGYTF. The CDR3 nucleotides read TGTGCCAGCTTACCCATGACAGGTCTCTATGGCTACACCTTC.

The chain carries TRBV25-1 and TRBJ2-3, with TRBD2 matching over 10 bases. The length of the CDR3 is 15 residues. Germline V CDR1 and CDR2: MGHDK, SYGVNS. With 7 bases clipped from V and 8 bases from J, the junction kept 12 bases outside the gene matches. This CDR3 reads CASTTSGSVWATQYF. CDR3 DNA sequence: TGTGCCAGCACGACTAGCGGGTCCGTCTGGGCTACGCAGTATTTT. Full variable domain (outside the CDR3, taken from reference TRBV25-1 and TRBJ2-3): EADIYQTPRYLVIGTGKKITLECSQTMGHDKMYWYQQDPGMELHLIHYSYGVNSTEKGDLSSESTVSRIRTEHFPLTLESARPSHTSQYLCASTTSGSVWATQYFGPGTRLTVL.

The chain uses TRBV7-9 and TRBJ2-7; 11 bases agree with TRBD2. CDR3 size: 17 residues. V shed 5 bases and J 0 bases; nucleotides not matched to a gene: 9. From germline, CDR1 is SEHNR and CDR2 FQNEAQ (reference sequence). The CDR3 is CASSAPLAGGSSYEQYF. CDR3 in DNA: TGTGCCAGCAGCGCACCCTTAGCGGGAGGGTCCTCCTACGAGCAGTACTTC.

The CDR3 protein is CASSFRGAELPLHF. For the CDR3, the DNA is TGTGCCAGCAGTTTTCGGGGGGCTGAGTTACCCCTCCACTTT. The chain couples TRBV28 to TRBJ1-6; D possibly corresponds to TRBD1 (6 bases). The CDR3 totals 14 residues. V gave up 3 bases and J gave up 12 bases, with 15 bases separating them. The germline CDR1 and CDR2 sequences are MDHEN and SYDVKM.

V usage is TRBV7-2 and J usage is TRBJ2-7; D not resolved. Looked up from germline, CDR1 is SGHTA and CDR2 is FQGNSA. The CDR3 extends over 14 amino acids. V lost 0 bases, J lost 2 bases, and 8 bases lay in between. The CDR3 sequence is CASSLANTAYEQYF. In nucleotides, the CDR3 is TGTGCCAGCAGCTTAGCGAACACCGCCTACGAGCAGTACTTC. The full variable domain, with the rest looked up from reference TRBV7-2 and TRBJ2-7, is GAGVSQSPSNKVTEKGKDVELRCDPISGHTALYWYRQSLGQGLEFLIYFQGNSAPDKSGLPSDRFSAERTGGSVSTLTIQRTQQEDSAVYLCASSLANTAYEQYFGPGTRLTVT.

This clonotype came up a few times. The V and J genes are TRBV27 and TRBJ1-2; 7 bases are a match to TRBD1. CDR1 and CDR2 (germline): MNHEY, SMNVEV (reference sequence). V lost 3 bases to trimming and J lost 7 bases; unmatched junction nucleotides: 8. The CDR3 sequence is 14 residues long. The CDR3 region is CASSFLSGGSGYTF. The CDR3 bases are TGTGCCAGCAGTTTTTTGTCAGGGGGATCTGGCTACACCTTC.

This clonotype was counted only a few times. The chain has TRBV7-8 and TRBJ2-2, with D uncertain. Germline V CDR1 and CDR2: SGHVS, FQNEAQ. The CDR3 has 13 residues. Trimming shortened V by 6 bases and J by 3 bases, and 8 bases separated the two germline ends. Written as DNA, the CDR3 is TGTGCCAGCAGTTGGGGTGACACCGGGGAGCTGTTTTTT. This gives the protein CASSWGDTGELFF.

This clonotype was detected once. The chain has TRBV24-1 and TRBJ2-1; D is possibly TRBD2 (5 bases). Germline loops: CDR1 KGHDR, CDR2 SFDVKD. The V end was cut by 4 bases, the J end by 8 bases, with 20 bases between. This CDR3 comprises 16 residues. The CDR3 protein is CATSDPSSGRTDEQFF. DNA for the CDR3: TGTGCCACCAGTGACCCATCTAGTGGGAGAACAGATGAGCAGTTCTTC.

The V gene is TRBV5-1, the J gene TRBJ2-7; D uncertain. The germline V gene encodes CDR1 SGHRS and CDR2 YFSETQ. With 1 base removed from V and 3 bases from J, the gap between germline ends came to 14 bases. The CDR3 consists of 15 residues. This CDR3 is CASSLNSHFHYEQYF. The CDR3 DNA follows: TGCGCCAGCAGCTTGAACAGCCACTTCCACTACGAGCAGTACTTC.